These T cell receptor beta chains were read from a single sample in a study of neoadjuvant anti-PD-1 for oral cavity cancer. Method: immunoSEQ multiplex PCR; TCRdb's copy keeps in-frame clones and lacks some. The sample consists of about 14,000 clones, 74% of them appearing once. Sequences were derived from PBMCs, sampled after nivolumab (anti-PD-1) treatment. These receptor sequences come from a person between 35 and 79 years old with oral cavity squamous cell carcinoma. The CDR3 runs from the conserved cysteine through the conserved F or W. The D gene is left open where the match is weak. Not every row has a clone size; where given, it reads once, few, many or a size class.

V,size,D,J,CDR3,DNA
TRBV5-1,NA,NA,TRBJ2-1,CASQDPGQRESNNEQFF,TGCGCCAGCCAGGACCCGGGACAAAGGGAGAGTAACAATGAGCAGTTCTTC
TRBV5-1,few,NA,TRBJ2-6,CASSFGGSSGANVLTF,TGCGCCAGCAGCTTTGGCGGCAGCTCTGGGGCCAACGTCCTGACTTTC
TRBV4-1,few,NA,TRBJ1-3,CASSSRGTQISGNTIYF,TGCGCCAGCAGCTCGCGGGGCACCCAGATCTCTGGAAACACCATATATTTT
TRBV28,once,NA,TRBJ1-1,CASRQGDTEAFF,TGTGCCAGCAGACAGGGAGACACTGAAGCTTTCTTT
TRBV10-2,once,NA,TRBJ2-7,CASVRVSSYEQYF,TGCGCCTCCGTACGCGTCAGCTCCTACGAGCAGTACTTC
TRBV5-1,NA,TRBD1,TRBJ1-3,CASSPGGGLSGNTIYF,TGCGCCAGCAGCCCAGGGGGGGGACTCTCTGGAAACACCATATATTTT
TRBV4-1,NA,NA,TRBJ2-7,CASSHQRTENYEQYF,TGCGCCAGCAGCCATCAACGGACAGAGAACTACGAGCAGTACTTC
TRBV6-5,NA,NA,TRBJ1-5,CASSYTRGASNQPQHF,TGTGCCAGCAGTTATACTCGGGGGGCTAGCAATCAGCCCCAGCATTTT
TRBV6-1,once,NA,TRBJ2-5,CASRLGIQETQYF,TGTGCCAGCAGACTCGGGATACAAGAGACCCAGTACTTC
TRBV11-2,NA,NA,TRBJ2-7,CASSLVTVSSYEQYF,TGTGCCAGCAGCTTAGTTACGGTGAGCTCCTACGAGCAGTACTTC
TRBV7-2,NA,NA,TRBJ2-2,CAILVGQYTGELFF,TGTGCCATCCTAGTCGGACAATACACCGGGGAGCTGTTTTTT
TRBV7-3,NA,NA,TRBJ1-1,CASSLTGTTEAFF,TGTGCCAGCAGCTTAACAGGTACGACTGAAGCTTTCTTT
TRBV11-2,NA,NA,TRBJ2-7,CASSLGGAWGGPLEQYF,TGTGCCAGCAGCTTAGGGGGAGCCTGGGGAGGACCGCTAGAGCAGTACTTC
TRBV15,NA,TRBD1,TRBJ2-7,CATSSRTGGSYEQYF,TGTGCCACCAGCTCGCGGACAGGGGGGTCCTACGAGCAGTACTTC
TRBV28,NA,NA,TRBJ1-5,CASSPGLSGEAQPQHF,TGTGCCAGCAGCCCCGGGTTGTCTGGGGAGGCTCAGCCCCAGCATTTT
TRBV6-5,NA,TRBD2,TRBJ2-3,CASSFLAAGTDTQYF,TGTGCCAGCAGTTTTCTAGCGGCAGGCACAGATACGCAGTATTTT
TRBV10-3,NA,TRBD2,TRBJ2-7,CAISDVGGRNSYEQYF,TGTGCCATCAGTGATGTCGGCGGGAGGAACTCCTACGAGCAGTACTTC
TRBV7-8,NA,NA,TRBJ2-1,CASSPTLGVYNEQFF,TGTGCCAGCAGCCCGACCCTGGGTGTATACAATGAGCAGTTCTTC
TRBV10-3,NA,NA,TRBJ1-4,CAISDNQDEKLFF,TGTGCCATCAGTGATAATCAGGATGAAAAACTGTTTTTT
TRBV6-5,NA,TRBD1,TRBJ1-1,CASSRPGDREAFF,TGTGCCAGCAGCCGCCCCGGGGACAGGGAGGCTTTCTTT
TRBV27,NA,NA,TRBJ2-7,CASSSRQFGTGSPYEQYF,TGTGCCAGCAGTTCCCGGCAGTTTGGTACGGGATCCCCCTACGAGCAGTACTTC
TRBV25-1,NA,NA,TRBJ2-1,CASSEKDPSGLYNEQFF,TGTGCCAGCAGTGAGAAGGACCCTTCTGGTCTCTACAATGAGCAGTTCTTC
TRBV19,NA,NA,TRBJ2-4,CASSSQGNPRDIQYF,TGTGCCAGTAGTTCCCAAGGGAACCCGAGGGACATTCAGTACTTC
TRBV6-5,NA,TRBD2,TRBJ2-3,CASSYSGGPRTDTQYF,TGTGCCAGCAGTTACAGCGGGGGCCCTCGCACAGATACGCAGTATTTT
TRBV9,NA,TRBD2,TRBJ2-1,CASSSWDLAGAEQFF,TGTGCCAGCAGCTCCTGGGATTTAGCGGGAGCTGAGCAGTTCTTC
TRBV14,NA,TRBD2,TRBJ2-1,CASRPMGGSNEQFF,TGTGCCAGCAGGCCGATGGGGGGGTCGAATGAGCAGTTCTTC
TRBV29-1,NA,NA,TRBJ1-2,CSDRSDYGYTF,TGCAGCGACCGGTCGGATTATGGCTACACCTTC
TRBV2,NA,NA,TRBJ2-7,CASTRGYQDYEQYF,TGTGCCAGCACCCGTGGGTACCAGGACTACGAGCAGTACTTC
TRBV5-1,NA,NA,TRBJ2-7,CASSLEVTGGVNSYEQYF,TGCGCCAGCAGCTTGGAAGTTACGGGCGGGGTCAACTCCTACGAGCAGTACTTC
TRBV19,NA,NA,TRBJ2-5,CASSSGAGMETQYF,TGTGCCAGTAGTAGCGGGGCCGGGATGGAGACCCAGTACTTC
TRBV7-6,NA,TRBD2,TRBJ2-3,CASSLGLAGDTQYF,TGTGCCAGCAGCCTGGGACTAGCGGGTGATACGCAGTATTTT
TRBV7-2,NA,NA,TRBJ1-2,CASSLDNRSTGGYTF,TGTGCCAGCAGCTTAGATAACAGGTCTACGGGCGGCTACACCTTC
TRBV7-9,few,NA,TRBJ1-3,CASSAFSGNTIYF,TGTGCCAGCTCCGCTTTCTCTGGAAACACCATATATTTT
TRBV19,NA,TRBD1,TRBJ2-3,CASRKGAIDTQYF,TGTGCCAGTAGGAAGGGGGCAATAGATACGCAGTATTTT
TRBV4-1,NA,NA,TRBJ2-7,CASSHSGSYEQYF,TGCGCCAGCAGCCATAGCGGCTCCTACGAGCAGTACTTC
TRBV5-6,NA,NA,TRBJ1-2,CASTRWGIEGYTF,TGTGCCAGCACACGCTGGGGGATAGAAGGCTACACCTTC
TRBV30,NA,TRBD1,TRBJ1-1,CAWIRGYTEAFF,TGTGCCTGGATCAGGGGGTATACTGAAGCTTTCTTT
TRBV5-1,NA,TRBD2,TRBJ2-3,CASSLGSGANTDTQYF,TGCGCCAGCAGCTTGGGTAGCGGGGCCAACACAGATACGCAGTATTTT
TRBV29-1,NA,TRBD2,TRBJ2-1,CSVGGSGKGFF,TGCAGCGTTGGGGGTAGCGGGAAAGGGTTCTTC
TRBV27,NA,NA,TRBJ2-2,CASSLSTRVETGELFF,TGTGCCAGCAGTTTATCGACAAGGGTAGAAACCGGGGAGCTGTTTTTT
TRBV10-1,NA,NA,TRBJ1-1,CASSEFTGPTSLSGAFF,TGCGCCAGCAGTGAGTTTACAGGACCTACCTCCCTTTCGGGAGCTTTCTTT
TRBV2,few,NA,TRBJ2-2,CASSSGQLAPGELFF,TGTGCCAGCAGTTCTGGACAGTTAGCCCCCGGGGAGCTGTTTTTT
TRBV10-3,NA,NA,TRBJ1-1,CATLEQVGTEAFF,TGTGCCACCCTGGAACAGGTTGGAACTGAAGCTTTCTTT
TRBV6-6,NA,TRBD2,TRBJ2-1,CASSEREIGDNEQFF,TGTGCCAGCAGCGAGCGGGAGATTGGCGACAATGAGCAGTTCTTC
TRBV6-5,NA,NA,TRBJ2-7,CASSSTRPYEQYF,TGTGCCAGCAGTTCAACGAGACCCTACGAGCAGTACTTC
TRBV7-8,NA,NA,TRBJ1-4,CASSLASSNEKLFF,TGTGCCAGCAGCTTAGCTAGCTCCAATGAAAAACTGTTTTTT
TRBV7-9,NA,TRBD2,TRBJ2-1,CASSGGLADYNEQFF,TGTGCCAGCAGCGGCGGACTAGCGGATTACAATGAGCAGTTCTTC
TRBV7-3,once,TRBD2,TRBJ2-1,CASSLEREKQFF,TGTGCCAGCAGCTTAGAGCGGGAAAAGCAGTTCTTC
TRBV6-5,NA,TRBD1,TRBJ2-2,CASSLGTGAGELFF,TGTGCCAGCAGCCTCGGGACAGGGGCCGGGGAGCTGTTTTTT
TRBV5-4,NA,NA,TRBJ2-3,CASSPRQSLTDTQYF,TGTGCCAGCAGCCCCAGACAGAGCCTCACAGATACGCAGTATTTT
TRBV27,NA,TRBD1,TRBJ2-1,CASSLPGQGANEQFF,TGTGCCAGCAGTCTTCCGGGACAGGGGGCCAATGAGCAGTTCTTC
TRBV10-3,NA,TRBD1,TRBJ1-2,CAISEEGAYPGYTF,TGTGCCATCAGTGAGGAGGGGGCCTATCCGGGCTACACCTTC